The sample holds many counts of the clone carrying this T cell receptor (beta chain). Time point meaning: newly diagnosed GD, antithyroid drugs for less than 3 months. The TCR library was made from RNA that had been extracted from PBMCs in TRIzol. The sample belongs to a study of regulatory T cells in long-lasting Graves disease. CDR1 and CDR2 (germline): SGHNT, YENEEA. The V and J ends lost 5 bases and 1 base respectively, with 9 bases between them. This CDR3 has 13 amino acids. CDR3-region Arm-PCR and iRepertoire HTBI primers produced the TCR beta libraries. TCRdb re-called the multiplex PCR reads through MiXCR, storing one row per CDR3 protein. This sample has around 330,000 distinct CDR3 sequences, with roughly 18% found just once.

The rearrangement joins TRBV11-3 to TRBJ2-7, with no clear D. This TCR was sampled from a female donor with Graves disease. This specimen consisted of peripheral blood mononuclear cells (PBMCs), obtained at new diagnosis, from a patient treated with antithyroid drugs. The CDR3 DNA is TGTGCCAGCAGCCACACAGCGTCCTACGAGCAGTACTTC. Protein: CASSHTASYEQYF.